The rows below give T cell receptor beta chains drawn from one sample of a study of lymphopenia after photon versus proton radiotherapy. Clones were read by immunoSEQ multiplex PCR, and TCRdb kept only the in-frame ones, dropping some. This table holds 150,000 to 200,000 clones, 75% to 90% found once. The sample consisted of peripheral blood, taken from a patient treated with photon-based radiotherapy. Receptors were obtained from a man aged 50-59 years with gastric cancer. The CDR3 runs from the conserved cysteine through the conserved F or W. Each record gives: J gene, D gene, V gene, clone size, CDR3 protein, CDR3 DNA. A D gene is named only where the DNA matches it firmly. Only some rows state a clone size, as once, few, many or a class for expanded clones.

>TRBJ2-7|NA|TRBV19|NA
CASSIQGHYEQYF
TGTGCCAGTAGTATACAGGGGCACTACGAGCAGTACTTC
>TRBJ2-7|TRBD2|TRBV11-2|NA
CASSLDSTSGRGAYEQYF
TGTGCCAGCAGCTTAGATAGCACTAGCGGGAGGGGAGCCTACGAGCAGTACTTC
>TRBJ2-2|TRBD2|TRBV27|NA
CASSLGLAGVAGELFF
TGTGCCAGCAGTTTGGGACTAGCGGGAGTCGCAGGGGAGCTGTTTTTT
>TRBJ2-6|NA|TRBV9|NA
CASSVAVFDPSGANVLTF
TGTGCCAGCAGCGTAGCAGTATTTGACCCCTCTGGGGCCAACGTCCTGACTTTC
>TRBJ2-7|TRBD2|TRBV19|NA
CASSRSSGRANEQYF
TGTGCCAGTAGTAGATCTAGCGGGAGGGCCAACGAGCAGTACTTC
>TRBJ2-7|NA|TRBV10-3|once
CAIRVEGRYEQYF
TGTGCCATCAGGGTCGAGGGGAGGTACGAGCAGTACTTC
>TRBJ2-7|NA|TRBV5-1|once
CASSLRDGYEQYF
TGCGCCAGCAGCCTCCGGGACGGCTACGAGCAGTACTTC
>TRBJ1-2|NA|TRBV6-1|NA
CASSGGRLGYTF
TGTGCCAGCAGTGGAGGACGGCTCGGCTACACCTTC
>TRBJ1-2|TRBD1|TRBV6-5|NA
CASSYSGQGTGGYTF
TGTGCCAGCAGTTACTCGGGACAGGGTACGGGAGGCTACACCTTC
>TRBJ2-3|NA|TRBV19|NA
CASSIGTRDTQYF
TGTGCCAGTAGTATCGGGACACGAGATACGCAGTATTTT
>TRBJ1-2|NA|TRBV28|NA
CASSLGQHGYTF
TGTGCCAGCAGTTTGGGGCAGCACGGCTACACCTTC
>TRBJ1-1|TRBD1|TRBV5-1|NA
CATRDRGNTEAFF
TGCGCCACCAGGGACAGGGGTAACACTGAAGCTTTCTTT
>TRBJ2-3|NA|TRBV18|NA
CASSPPGQPRITQYF
TGTGCCAGCTCACCACCGGGACAACCTAGGATAACGCAGTATTTT
>TRBJ2-1|TRBD2|TRBV6-6|NA
CASKPAGIGNEQFF
TGTGCCAGCAAACCAGCGGGAATCGGCAATGAGCAGTTCTTC
>TRBJ2-3|NA|TRBV11-1|NA
CASSLVLDPSTDTQYF
TGTGCCAGCAGCTTAGTGTTGGACCCCTCCACAGATACGCAGTATTTT
>TRBJ2-1|TRBD1|TRBV9|NA
CASSVRDRGTNEQFF
TGTGCCAGCAGCGTTAGGGACAGGGGTACCAATGAGCAGTTCTTC
>TRBJ1-2|TRBD1|TRBV28|few
CASSGQGYGYTF
TGTGCCAGCAGCGGACAGGGCTATGGCTACACCTTC
>TRBJ1-2|TRBD1|TRBV6-5|NA
CASRQWTGGIYGYTF
TGTGCCAGCAGGCAATGGACAGGGGGAATCTATGGCTACACCTTC
>TRBJ1-4|NA|TRBV27|NA
CASSSSSRGLMRDNEKLFF
TGTGCCAGCAGTTCAAGCTCTAGGGGCCTCATGAGAGATAATGAAAAACTGTTTTTT
>TRBJ2-2|NA|TRBV30|NA
CASEQGRGTGELFF
TGTGCCTCGGAGCAGGGGCGCGGGACCGGGGAGCTGTTTTTT
>TRBJ2-7|TRBD1|TRBV29-1|NA
CSVEGERRQGPYEQYF
TGCAGCGTTGAAGGCGAGAGGAGACAGGGCCCCTACGAGCAGTACTTC
>TRBJ2-1|TRBD2|TRBV28|NA
CASSPRLAGNYNEQFF
TGTGCCAGCAGCCCACGACTAGCGGGAAACTACAATGAGCAGTTCTTC
>TRBJ1-5|TRBD1|TRBV29-1|NA
CSVGQGSGQPQHF
TGCAGCGTAGGACAGGGGTCCGGTCAGCCCCAGCATTTT
>TRBJ2-1|NA|TRBV19|NA
CASSPPPGLSGSNEQFF
TGTGCCAGTAGTCCCCCCCCGGGACTGAGTGGATCAAATGAGCAGTTCTTC
>TRBJ2-7|NA|TRBV25-1|NA
CASSETYEQYF
TGTGCCAGCAGTGAAACCTACGAGCAGTACTTC
>TRBJ1-1|TRBD1|TRBV7-9|NA
CASSLGTGADTEAFF
TGTGCCAGCAGCTTGGGCACAGGGGCGGACACTGAAGCTTTCTTT
>TRBJ1-2|NA|TRBV4-2|NA
CASSQGGDSYGYTF
TGTGCCAGCAGCCAAGGGGGCGATTCCTATGGCTACACCTTC
>TRBJ2-2|NA|TRBV11-2|NA
CASSRLDRNTGELFF
TGTGCCAGCAGCCGCCTGGACAGAAACACCGGGGAGCTGTTTTTT
>TRBJ2-3|NA|TRBV30|NA
CAWSLWTRGTDTQYF
TGTGCCTGGAGTCTTTGGACCAGGGGCACAGATACGCAGTATTTT
>TRBJ2-5|NA|TRBV7-9|NA
CASSLRAGELIGETQYF
TGTGCCAGCAGCTTACGAGCAGGGGAATTGATCGGAGAGACCCAGTACTTC
>TRBJ1-4|NA|TRBV19|NA
CASSIPRTATNEKLFF
TGTGCCAGTAGTATTCCCAGGACAGCAACTAATGAAAAACTGTTTTTT
>TRBJ2-5|NA|TRBV5-1|NA
CASSVTYQETQYF
TGCGCCAGCAGCGTTACCTACCAAGAGACCCAGTACTTC
>TRBJ1-2|NA|TRBV6-5|NA
CASRQQGAARYGYTF
TGTGCCAGCAGACAACAGGGAGCCGCCCGCTATGGCTACACCTTC
>TRBJ2-5|NA|TRBV12-5|NA
CASGLVKGPGGQETQYF
TGTGCTAGTGGTTTGGTAAAGGGGCCCGGGGGCCAAGAGACCCAGTACTTC
>TRBJ2-7|NA|TRBV28|NA
CASSLGTPRQYF
TGTGCCAGCAGTTTGGGTACCCCTCGTCAGTACTTC
>TRBJ2-7|NA|TRBV9|NA
CASSVGGTDYEQYF
TGTGCCAGCAGCGTAGGGGGAACGGACTACGAGCAGTACTTC
>TRBJ2-3|TRBD2|TRBV28|NA
CASSLSPSGIPDTQYF
TGTGCCAGCAGTTTAAGCCCTAGCGGGATCCCGGATACGCAGTATTTT
>TRBJ1-5|NA|TRBV4-3|NA
CASSQEGSGDQPQHF
TGCGCCAGCAGCCAAGAAGGCTCAGGAGATCAGCCCCAGCATTTT
>TRBJ2-1|NA|TRBV18|NA
CASSPSPYNEQFF
TGTGCCAGCTCACCGAGTCCCTACAATGAGCAGTTCTTC
>TRBJ2-2|TRBD1|TRBV11-2|NA
CASSRTGATGELFF
TGTGCCAGCAGCAGGACAGGGGCCACCGGGGAGCTGTTTTTT
>TRBJ2-5|NA|TRBV11-2|few
CATRGQGRETQYF
TGTGCCACCCGGGGTCAGGGTAGGGAGACCCAGTACTTC
>TRBJ2-5|NA|TRBV5-1|NA
CASTSGTGRGETQYF
TGCGCCAGCACCTCGGGCACGGGTCGGGGGGAGACCCAGTACTTC
>TRBJ2-1|TRBD2|TRBV2|NA
CASRAPGLAITYNEQFF
TGTGCCAGCAGAGCACCGGGACTAGCGATTACCTACAATGAGCAGTTCTTC
>TRBJ1-3|NA|TRBV6-5|NA
CASRPGSSGNTIYF
TGTGCCAGCAGACCAGGGTCCTCTGGAAACACCATATATTTT
>TRBJ2-5|TRBD1|TRBV18|NA
CASSPPKKGGASETQYF
TGTGCCAGCTCACCGCCCAAGAAAGGGGGCGCGTCAGAGACCCAGTACTTC
>TRBJ2-1|NA|TRBV11-2|NA
CASSLGRVSYNEQFF
TGTGCCAGCAGCTTAGGCAGGGTCTCCTACAATGAGCAGTTCTTC
>TRBJ2-7|TRBD2|TRBV4-3|NA
CASSQDRLAGPYEQYF
TGCGCCAGCAGCCAAGATAGGCTAGCGGGCCCCTACGAGCAGTACTTC
>TRBJ2-2|NA|TRBV19|NA
CASSITRAGQDRELFF
TGTGCCAGTAGTATCACGCGGGCAGGGCAAGACCGGGAGCTGTTTTTT
>TRBJ1-2|NA|TRBV7-2|NA
CASSLSSYGYTF
TGTGCCAGCAGCTTAAGTTCCTATGGCTACACCTTC
>TRBJ1-1|NA|TRBV6-5|once
CASSYGQSNTEAFF
TGTGCCAGCAGTTACGGGCAGTCGAACACTGAAGCTTTCTTT
>TRBJ2-7|TRBD1|TRBV11-2|few
CASSLHRDRAEEQYF
TGTGCCAGCAGCTTACACCGGGACAGGGCGGAGGAGCAGTACTTC
>TRBJ1-1|NA|TRBV19|NA
CASREPNTEAFF
TGTGCCAGTAGAGAGCCGAACACTGAAGCTTTCTTT
>TRBJ2-7|NA|TRBV25-1|NA
CASSETRGSHSYEQYF
TGTGCCAGCAGTGAAACCCGAGGCTCCCACTCCTACGAGCAGTACTTC
>TRBJ2-5|TRBD2|TRBV28|NA
CASSFIPGRSGKETQYF
TGTGCCAGCAGTTTTATCCCCGGGAGGTCGGGGAAAGAGACCCAGTACTTC